The sequence of this T cell receptor (beta chain) was determined in a study of control samples from healthy donors and cancer patients. Only in-frame clones appear in the TCRdb table, and some are missing; sequencing was by immunoSEQ multiplex PCR. The sample lists about 190,000 clones, roughly nine tenths seen once, with 1.8% in the top ten. This CDR3 contains 14 residues. Germline V gene data show CDR1 as SGHDT and CDR2 as YYEEEE. The germline V and J ends were trimmed by 2 bases and 2 bases, with 11 bases remaining between them. The chain joins TRBV5-6 to TRBJ2-7; no clear D gene. The TCR sequence derives from a man between 25 and 39 years old in good health. Material for sequencing was blood. The CDR3 DNA follows: TGTGCCAGCAGCTTTCGTATTGATGCCTACGAGCAGTACTTC. This sequence encodes CASSFRIDAYEQYF.